One sample yielded the 7 T cell receptor beta chains listed below, sequenced in a study of lymphopenia after photon versus proton radiotherapy. Only in-frame clones appear in the TCRdb table, and some are missing; sequencing was by immunoSEQ multiplex PCR. Of approximately 22,000 clones listed, over 80% are singletons. This material consisted of peripheral blood, taken from a patient treated with proton-based radiotherapy. The source of these receptors is a woman in her 70s with pancreatic cancer.

This chain connects TRBV30 to TRBJ1-6; D is unresolved. From germline, CDR1 is GTSNPN and CDR2 SVGIG (reference sequence). V lost 4 bases, J lost 12 bases, and 13 bases lay in between. This CDR3 has 12 residues. The CDR3, as DNA: TGTGCCTGGACCCGCAGCCCCAAACCCCTCCACTTT. It translates to CAWTRSPKPLHF.

CDR3 DNA: TGTGCCAGTCGGGACGCTGGACGCTTTACAGATACGCAGTATTTT. Translating it yields CASRDAGRFTDTQYF. This sequence joins TRBV19 and TRBJ2-3; D is possibly TRBD1 or TRBD2 (5 bases each). The CDR3 totals 15 residues. The germline CDR1 and CDR2 sequences are LNHDA and SQIVND (reference sequence). The germline V and J ends were trimmed by 8 bases and 3 bases, with 18 bases remaining between them.

The chain recombines TRBV19 with TRBJ2-7; 9 bases are shared with TRBD2. Trimming removed 7 bases from V and 2 bases from J; junction bases left unmatched: 9. CDR3 size: 15 residues. The germline V gene encodes CDR1 LNHDA and CDR2 SQIVND (reference sequence). In DNA form, the CDR3 reads TGTGCCAGTACAATAGCGGGAGCGGGCCCCTACGAGCAGTACTTC. This sequence encodes CASTIAGAGPYEQYF.

The chain joins TRBV6-1 to TRBJ2-7; TRBD2 might be the D (6 bases). CDR1 MNHNS and CDR2 SASEGT come from the germline V gene. Trimming stripped 5 bases from V and 3 bases from J, with 17 bases between. This CDR3 has 15 amino acids. The CDR3 DNA follows: TGTGCCAGCAGTCTCGGCGGGATAGAAAACTACGAGCAGTACTTC. Protein: CASSLGGIENYEQYF.

The rearrangement joins TRBV6-1 to TRBJ2-1; the match to TRBD2 covers 11 bases. The CDR3 is 17 residues long. The germline CDR1 and CDR2 sequences are MNHNS and SASEGT. V was pared by 3 bases and J by 5 bases, with 9 bases of the junction left unmatched. The CDR3 DNA reads as TGTGCCAGCAGTGATGAACGAGGGACTAGCGGTCACAATGAGCAGTTCTTC. Its translation is CASSDERGTSGHNEQFF.

This chain links TRBV5-1 with TRBJ2-1; D gene unclear. Germline V gene data show CDR1 as SGHRS and CDR2 as YFSETQ. CDR3 length: 16 residues. With 1 base removed from V and 7 bases from J, the gap between germline ends came to 18 bases. CDR3 DNA sequence: TGCGCCAGCAGCTTGATGGTGGTATCTCCTACAAATGAGCAGTTCTTC. Amino acids: CASSLMVVSPTNEQFF.

This clone was counted between two and nine times. This sequence joins TRBV9 and TRBJ2-7; D gene uncertain. Per the germline V gene, CDR1 is SGDLS and CDR2 is YYNGEE. Trimming shortened V by 0 bases and J by 0 bases, and 10 bases separated the two germline ends. This CDR3 comprises 15 residues. The CDR3 region is CASSVGFSASYEQYF. DNA of the CDR3: TGTGCCAGCAGCGTAGGTTTTAGTGCCTCCTACGAGCAGTACTTC.